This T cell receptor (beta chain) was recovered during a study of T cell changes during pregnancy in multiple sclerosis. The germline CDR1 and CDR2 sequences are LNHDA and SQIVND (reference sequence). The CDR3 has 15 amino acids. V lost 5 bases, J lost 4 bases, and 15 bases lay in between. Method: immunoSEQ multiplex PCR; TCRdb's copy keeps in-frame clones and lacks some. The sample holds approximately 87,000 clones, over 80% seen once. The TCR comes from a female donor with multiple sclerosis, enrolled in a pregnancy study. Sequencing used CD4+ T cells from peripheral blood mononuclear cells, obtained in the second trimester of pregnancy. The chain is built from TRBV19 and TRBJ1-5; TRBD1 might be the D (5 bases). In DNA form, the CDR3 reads TGTGCCAGTAGTCTAACTTGGACACCTAATCAGCCCCAGCATTTT. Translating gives CASSLTWTPNQPQHF.